Listed here are 19 T cell receptor beta chains from one sample, sequenced in a study of PD-1 blockade in classical Hodgkin lymphoma. TCRdb's table, derived via immunoSEQ multiplex PCR, lists solely in-frame clones and lacks some. The sample lists tens of thousands of clones; approximately 83% were seen once. Time point here: cycle 4 day 1 (C4D1), after less than 7 weeks of nivolumab. Relapses following autologous stem cell transplantation were seen in all patients, with brentuximab vedotin exposure varying. The sequencing here drew on peripheral blood mononuclear cells (PBMCs), taken before the fourth cycle of nivolumab. Source of these receptors: a human donor with classical Hodgkin lymphoma.

This chain uses TRBV9 with TRBJ2-2; 9 positions agree with TRBD2. CDR1 is SGDLS, CDR2 YYNGEE, per germline. This CDR3 contains 15 residues. Trimming cost V 0 bases and J 7 bases; bases outside gene matches: 4. As DNA, the CDR3 is TGTGCCAGCAGCGTAGTAGCGGGAGTTGTCGGGGAGCTGTTTTTT. Residues: CASSVVAGVVGELFF.

The V call is TRBV10-2, the J call TRBJ1-4; D unclear. Germline CDR1 and CDR2: WSHSY and SAAADI. This CDR3 is 13 amino acids long. The V and J ends lost 8 bases and 4 bases respectively, with 11 bases between them. Written as DNA, the CDR3 is TGCGCCAGCCAGTTTAACTTTAATGAAAAACTGTTTTTT. It yields the protein CASQFNFNEKLFF.

In nucleotides, the CDR3 is TGCGCCAGCAGCCCCACGGGCGGGACAGTCTACAATGAGCAGTTCTTC. This sequence encodes CASSPTGGTVYNEQFF. The genes are TRBV5-1 and TRBJ2-1; D may be TRBD1 (7 bases). This CDR3 is 16 amino acids long. Germline CDR1 is SGHRS and CDR2 is YFSETQ. V lost 4 bases to trimming and J lost 3 bases, with 17 bases between them.

This clone was picked up a small number of times. The CDR3 loop reads CASSATIGATEAFF. The DNA for the CDR3 is TGTGCCAGCAGCGCTACTATTGGGGCCACTGAAGCTTTCTTT. The chain uses TRBV9 and TRBJ1-1; possibly TRBD1 for D (5 bases). There are 14 residues in the CDR3. The V gene's germline CDR1 is SGDLS and CDR2 YYNGEE. Trimming took 3 bases from V and 4 from J, leaving 13 bases between them.

The chain has TRBV19 and TRBJ2-3; TRBD2 matches at 10 bases. J gave up 3 bases and V 3 bases, and 12 bases lay outside the gene matches. Germline V CDR1 and CDR2: LNHDA, SQIVND (reference sequence). There are 18 residues in the CDR3. In DNA form, the CDR3 reads TGTGCCAGTAGTATCCTAGCGGGAGATATCGTGGGGACAGATACGCAGTATTTT. Translation: CASSILAGDIVGTDTQYF.

The chain carries TRBV10-2 and TRBJ1-3, with D perhaps matching TRBD1 (6 bases). V lost 6 bases, J lost 1 base, and 10 bases lay in between. Per the germline V gene, CDR1 is WSHSY and CDR2 is SAAADI. This CDR3 contains 14 residues. The CDR3 DNA follows: TGCGCCAGCAGCCCAGACAGGTCTGGAAACACCATATATTTT. It is translated as CASSPDRSGNTIYF.

V and J are TRBV7-9 and TRBJ2-6; D not resolved. V was pared by 3 bases and J by 0 bases, with 6 bases between. There are 15 residues in the CDR3. The germline CDR1 and CDR2 sequences are SEHNR and FQNEAQ (reference sequence). The CDR3 loop is CASSFGSSGANVLTF. CDR3 bases: TGTGCCAGCAGCTTCGGTAGCTCTGGGGCCAACGTCCTGACTTTC.

V and J are TRBV5-1 and TRBJ2-2, with TRBD2 matching over 10 bases. This CDR3 has 15 amino acids. Germline CDR1 is SGHRS and CDR2 is YFSETQ. The V and J ends lost 2 bases and 7 bases, in that order; junction bases with no gene match: 5. The CDR3 DNA sequence: TGCGCCAGCAGCTTCTCTAGCGGGAGCATCGGGGAGCTGTTTTTT. Its protein is CASSFSSGSIGELFF.

Comments on this clone: This sequence may be a read error, since a much larger clone differs from it by one base. The genes are TRBV13 and TRBJ1-2; possibly TRBD1 for D (5 bases). The CDR3 length is 15 residues. V was clipped by 5 bases and J by 4 bases, with 17 bases between them. The germline gives CDR1 PRHDT, CDR2 FYEKMQ (reference sequence). The CDR3 DNA is TGTGCCAGCAGCCTCCGGGGGATCGAGGCCTATGGCTACACCTTC. Translated: CASSLRGIEAYGYTF. Complete variable domain (other parts from reference TRBV13 and TRBJ1-2): AAGVIQSPRHLIKEKRETATLKCYPIPRHDTVYWYQQGPGQDPQFLISFYEKMQSDKGSIPDRFSAQQFSDYHSELNMSSLELGDSALYFCASSLRGIEAYGYTFGSGTRLTVV.

The J gene is TRBJ1-5, the V gene TRBV18, with D possibly TRBD1 on 5 matching bases. The V gene lost 3 bases and the J gene lost 5 bases, with 14 bases spanning the gap. The CDR3 spans 15 residues. CDR1 KGHSH and CDR2 LQKENI come from the germline V gene. The DNA of the CDR3 is TGTGCCAGCTCACCTCGGAGGGACGGGGATCAGCCCCAGCATTTT. Translated: CASSPRRDGDQPQHF.

As DNA, the CDR3 is TGTGCCAGTACTCATAAGAACATTCAGTACTTC. It specifies CASTHKNIQYF. V usage is TRBV19 and J usage is TRBJ2-4; D ambiguous. V was shortened by 7 bases and J by 7 bases, with 8 bases between the two germline ends. CDR3 length: 11 residues. Germline lookup yields CDR1 LNHDA and CDR2 SQIVND (reference sequence).

This chain connects TRBV7-2 to TRBJ1-3; D possibly corresponds to TRBD1 (5 bases). The CDR3 consists of 14 residues. The ends were cut back, 1 base at V and 5 bases at J, with 9 bases in the middle. Germline CDR1 reads SGHTA; CDR2 reads FQGNSA. Here the CDR3 reads CASSLGTRRNTIYF. In DNA form, the CDR3 reads TGTGCCAGCAGCTTAGGGACAAGAAGAAACACCATATATTTT.

V is TRBV19 and J is TRBJ1-5; 9 bases map to TRBD1. The CDR3 extends over 14 amino acids. J was trimmed by 6 bases and V by 5 bases; bases with no gene match: 5. Germline lookup yields CDR1 LNHDA and CDR2 SQIVND (reference sequence). This CDR3 reads CASSPTGGLQPQHF. Written as DNA, the CDR3 is TGTGCCAGTAGTCCCACAGGGGGCCTTCAGCCCCAGCATTTT.

The V and J genes are TRBV7-2 and TRBJ1-5; D gene uncertain. Trimming removed 5 bases from V and 4 bases from J, with 12 bases in between. The CDR3 contains 14 residues. CDR1 SGHTA and CDR2 FQGNSA come from the germline V gene. DNA for the CDR3: TGTGCCAGCAGCGCCGGGCGGGGAAATCAGCCCCAGCATTTT. Amino acid sequence: CASSAGRGNQPQHF.

This clone was observed a single time. DNA for the CDR3: TGCGCCAGCAGCTTAACTGGACAGGGGATAGGCGAGCAGTACTTC. The encoded protein is CASSLTGQGIGEQYF. The gene calls are TRBV5-1 and TRBJ2-7; 9 bases map to TRBD1. The junction had 9 bases not matched to a gene; V was cut back by 2 bases and J by 6 bases. CDR1 and CDR2 from the germline V gene are SGHRS and YFSETQ. The CDR3 is 15 residues long. Variable domain in full (rest from reference TRBV5-1 and TRBJ2-7): KAGVTQTPRYLIKTRGQQVTLSCSPISGHRSVSWYQQTPGQGLQFLFEYFSETQRNKGNFPGRFSGRQFSNSRSEMNVSTLELGDSALYLCASSLTGQGIGEQYFGPGTRLTVT.

This chain connects TRBV29-1 to TRBJ2-1; D might be TRBD2 (6 bases). There are 14 residues in the CDR3. Germline lookup yields CDR1 SQVTM and CDR2 ANQGSEA. Deletions cut 4 bases from V and 2 bases from J, with 12 bases between. CDR3 loop: CSVAGADAYNEQFF. The CDR3 nucleotides are TGCAGCGTTGCGGGAGCGGACGCCTACAATGAGCAGTTCTTC.

This sequence joins TRBV5-1 and TRBJ2-3; tentatively, D is TRBD1 (6 bases). Trimming cost V 5 bases and J 1 base, with 14 bases left between them. The CDR3 spans 15 residues. Per the germline V gene, CDR1 is SGHRS and CDR2 is YFSETQ. CDR3 in amino acids: CASRVTGSGTDTQYF. The CDR3 DNA reads TGCGCCAGCAGGGTTACAGGGTCTGGCACAGATACGCAGTATTTT.

The chain recombines TRBV15 with TRBJ2-1; 10 bases align to TRBD1. V trimming: 3 bases; J trimming: 10 bases; junction bases outside the gene matches: 12. Looked up from germline, CDR1 is LNHNV and CDR2 is YYDKDF (reference sequence). The CDR3 sequence is 16 residues long. For the CDR3, the DNA is TGTGCCACCAGCAGCGTCGGGACAGGGGCATTGGACGAGCAGTTCTTC. Its protein is CATSSVGTGALDEQFF.

V and J are TRBV14 and TRBJ2-7; TRBD1 aligns across 7 bases. The CDR3 contains 15 residues. With V trimmed by 5 bases and J by 0 bases, 7 bases remained unmatched. Germline V gene data show CDR1 as SGHDN and CDR2 as FVKESK. This chain's CDR3 is CASSYDRAASYEQYF. The CDR3 DNA reads as TGTGCCAGCAGCTATGACAGGGCCGCCTCCTACGAGCAGTACTTC. Variable domain in full (rest from reference TRBV14 and TRBJ2-7): EAGVTQFPSHSVIEKGQTVTLRCDPISGHDNLYWYRRVMGKEIKFLLHFVKESKQDESGMPNNRFLAERTGGTYSTLKVQPAELEDSGVYFCASSYDRAASYEQYFGPGTRLTVT.